A single TCR beta chain is shown here with its context. Repertoires were generated with immunoSEQ multiplex PCR, while TCRdb's copy carries only in-frame clones and drops some. Here the sample spans 200,000 to 300,000 clones, approximately 86% being singletons. The sample is drawn from a study of blood T cell repertoires in COVID-19. Study overall: Samples of COVID-19 (acute and convalescent) were obtained from the United States, Italy and Spain. T cells, B-cell-depleted T cells, or PBMCs provided the cDNA or gDNA that served as material.

The germline V and J ends were trimmed by 5 bases and 5 bases, with 12 bases remaining between them. Germline-derived CDR1 and CDR2 are LGHDT and YNNKEL (reference sequence). This CDR3 spans 13 amino acids. The chain combines TRBV3-1 (or the pseudogene TRBV3-2) with TRBJ1-1; a weak D match, TRBD1 (5 bases). Sequencing input: peripheral blood. The source is a human donor in a cohort sampled during active COVID-19. CDR3: CASSRGMGTEAFF. CDR3 sequence (DNA): TGTGCCAGCAGCAGGGGAATGGGGACTGAAGCTTTCTTT.